The 16 T cell receptor beta chains below were found in one sample sequenced in a study of beta chain features in type 1 diabetes. Expressed TCRB transcripts were sequenced because the isolated RNA had all been reverse transcribed beforehand. Generated by immunoSEQ multiplex PCR, the TCRdb table keeps only in-frame clones and is missing some. The sample holds around 290,000 clones, around 7.3% seen once. Sequenced: central memory CD4+ T cells from blood. The source of these receptors is a woman between 18 and 30 years old in good health.

This clone was seen at least ten times. The chain couples TRBV7-2 to TRBJ2-2, with a tentative D call TRBD1 (5 bases). The CDR3 extends over 15 amino acids. V lost 5 bases to trimming and J lost 2 bases, with 12 bases between them. Germline V CDR1 and CDR2: SGHTA, FQGNSA. CDR3 DNA: TGTGCCAGCAGCCTGACAGTACAAAACACCGGGGAGCTGTTTTTT. It yields the protein CASSLTVQNTGELFF.

This clone has only a few counts. V is TRBV29-1 and J is TRBJ2-5, with TRBD1 matching over 9 bases. The CDR3 has 14 amino acids. The ends lost 4 bases at V and 5 bases at J; junction bases unmatched: 8. Germline loops: CDR1 SQVTM, CDR2 ANQGSEA. DNA for the CDR3: TGCAGCGTTGCGGGGGGACAGGGTGGGGAGACCCAGTACTTC. Amino acids: CSVAGGQGGETQYF. Together with reference TRBV29-1 and TRBJ2-5, the CDR3 gives the full variable domain: SAVISQKPSRDICQRGTSLTIQCQVDSQVTMMFWYRQQPGQSLTLIATANQGSEATYESGFVIDKFPISRPNLTFSTLTVSNMSPEDSSIYLCSVAGGQGGETQYFGPGTRLLVL.

V is TRBV28 and J is TRBJ2-5, with D possibly called TRBD1 or TRBD2 (5 bases each). The CDR3 has 14 residues. Germline CDR1 reads MDHEN; CDR2 reads SYDVKM. V lost 6 bases, J lost 10 bases, and 21 bases lay in between. The CDR3 spells CASSSPGRLVDQYF. CDR3 coding DNA: TGTGCCAGCAGCAGTCCGGGGCGGCTAGTGGACCAGTACTTC. Based on the CDR3 plus reference TRBV28 and TRBJ2-5, the full variable domain is DVKVTQSSRYLVKRTGEKVFLECVQDMDHENMFWYRQDPGLGLRLIYFSYDVKMKEKGDIPEGYSVSREKKERFSLILESASTNQTSMYLCASSSPGRLVDQYFGPGTRLLVL.

This clone was counted a few times. V usage is TRBV4-1 and J usage is TRBJ1-2; no clear D gene. Trimming stripped 4 bases from V and 0 bases from J, with 12 bases between. Germline lookup yields CDR1 MGHRA and CDR2 YSYEKL. The CDR3 covers 15 residues. CDR3 amino acids: CASSPRGESNYGYTF. CDR3 DNA: TGCGCCAGCAGCCCCCGTGGAGAGTCTAACTATGGCTACACCTTC.

This clone has a handful of counts. DNA for the CDR3: TGTGCCAGCAGCTCCCGGACGGGAAACACCATATATTTT. Residues: CASSSRTGNTIYF. The genes are TRBV13 and TRBJ1-3; no definite D call. This CDR3 contains 13 residues. The germline V gene encodes CDR1 PRHDT and CDR2 FYEKMQ (reference sequence). With 4 bases removed from V and 4 bases from J, the gap between germline ends came to 8 bases.

The genes are TRBV27 and TRBJ1-2; D unresolved. V was cut by 5 bases and J by 8 bases, with 15 bases left in between. CDR3 length equals 13 residues. Germline V gene sequence: CDR1 MNHEY, CDR2 SMNVEV (reference sequence). CDR3 sequence: CASSKHSGQGYTF. CDR3 coding DNA: TGTGCCAGCAGTAAACACTCCGGGCAGGGCTACACCTTC.

This clone was counted only a few times. The chain recombines TRBV9 with TRBJ2-3; D possibly uses TRBD1 or TRBD2 (5 bases each). The CDR3 runs to 13 residues. The V end lost 4 bases, the J end lost 2 bases, and 8 bases lay between the germline ends. CDR1 is SGDLS, CDR2 YYNGEE, per germline. CDR3 in amino acids: CASSRDHTDTQYF. In DNA, the CDR3 is TGTGCCAGCAGCCGGGACCACACAGATACGCAGTATTTT.

The chain links TRBV11-2 to TRBJ2-3; TRBD2 matches at 7 bases. This CDR3 has 14 amino acids. Trimming removed 1 base from V and 5 bases from J; junction bases left unmatched: 3. CDR1 and CDR2 from the germline V gene are SGHAT and FQNNGV. CDR3: CASSLAGREDTQYF. The CDR3 region has the DNA TGTGCCAGCAGCTTAGCGGGGAGGGAAGATACGCAGTATTTT.

The rearrangement joins TRBV11-3 to TRBJ2-7; TRBD1 matches 9 bases. The V segment lost 3 bases and the J segment 2 bases; nucleotides outside the gene matches: 5. This CDR3 contains 15 residues. Germline V gene data show CDR1 as SGHNT and CDR2 as YENEEA. The CDR3 spells CASSFLGQGPYEQYV. The CDR3 DNA follows: TGTGCCAGCAGCTTCCTGGGACAGGGACCCTACGAGCAGTACGTC.

The chain combines TRBV7-9 with TRBJ1-3, with D perhaps TRBD1 (5 bases). CDR1 SEHNR and CDR2 FQNEAQ come from the germline V gene (reference sequence). The CDR3 has 14 residues. The germline V and J ends were trimmed by 5 bases and 1 base, with 9 bases remaining between them. This CDR3 reads CASSRAGSGNTIYF. CDR3 DNA: TGTGCCAGCAGCCGGGCAGGGTCTGGAAACACCATATATTTT.

This clone has a handful of counts. The genes are TRBV2 and TRBJ1-1, with TRBD1 as a possible D gene (5 bases). The V and J ends lost 4 bases and 1 base respectively, with 7 bases between them. Looked up from germline, CDR1 is SNHLY and CDR2 is FYNNEI. This CDR3 is 13 amino acids long. In DNA, the CDR3 is TGTGCCAGCAGTGGACAGTGGAACACTGAAGCTTTCTTT. Protein product: CASSGQWNTEAFF.

In this sample, this clone turned up a few times. The chain is built from TRBV9 and TRBJ2-3, with D perhaps assigned TRBD1 or TRBD2 (6 bases each). Germline lookup yields CDR1 SGDLS and CDR2 YYNGEE. This CDR3 contains 15 residues. V was shortened by 5 bases and J by 0 bases, with 13 bases between the two germline ends. Written as DNA, the CDR3 is TGTGCCAGCAGTGCTAGAGGGGGGAGCACAGATACGCAGTATTTT. Its translation: CASSARGGSTDTQYF.

This clone appeared a few times. The chain combines TRBV30 with TRBJ2-7; 7 bases map to TRBD2. With 4 bases clipped from V and 3 bases from J, the junction kept 9 bases outside the gene matches. CDR1 is GTSNPN and CDR2 is SVGIG in the germline V gene (reference sequence). The CDR3 consists of 14 residues. CDR3 DNA sequence: TGTGCCTGGAATGTTCTCTCGGGGGGCTACGAGCAGTACTTC. It translates to CAWNVLSGGYEQYF.

This clone has a handful of counts. The chain is built from TRBV7-3 and TRBJ1-2; maybe TRBD1 (6 bases). This CDR3 contains 15 residues. Trimming shortened V by 4 bases and J by 4 bases, and 16 bases separated the two germline ends. Germline CDR1 reads SGHTA; CDR2 reads FQGTGA. CDR3 nucleotides: TGTGCCAGCAGCTACTCCAGGGGTTGGGGCTATGGCTACACCTTC. It translates to CASSYSRGWGYGYTF.

With regard to this clone: This is likely an artifact of a read error, given a far larger clone one base away. CDR3 sequence (DNA): TGTGCCAGCAGGACGGGCACAGATACGCAGTATTTT. Its translation is CASRTGTDTQYF. The chain has TRBV6-1 and TRBJ2-3; D unclear. CDR1 is MNHNS and CDR2 is SASEGT in the germline V gene. This CDR3 comprises 12 residues. The V end was cut by 6 bases, the J end by 1 base, with 5 bases between.

V is TRBV7-6 and J is TRBJ1-1; D remains ambiguous. The CDR3 has 13 amino acids. V gave up 5 bases and J gave up 3 bases, with 10 bases separating them. CDR1 is SGHVS and CDR2 is FNYEAQ in the germline V gene. The CDR3: CASSQRHYTEAFF. The DNA for the CDR3 is TGTGCCAGCAGCCAAAGACACTACACTGAAGCTTTCTTT. Looking up the rest from reference TRBV7-6 and TRBJ1-1 gives the full variable domain: GAGVSQSPRYKVTKRGQDVALRCDPISGHVSLYWYRQALGQGPEFLTYFNYEAQQDKSGLPNDRFSAERPEGSISTLTIQRTEQRDSAMYRCASSQRHYTEAFFGQGTRLTVV.